This T cell receptor beta chain originates from a study of T cell responses to AZD1222 COVID-19 vaccine. Whole-study results and caveats: In a largely white British group with more females than males, clonal diversity was possibly underestimated.

Measured with immunoSEQ multiplex PCR; TCRdb has only the in-frame clones, and not every one. Of 140,000 to 150,000 clones detected, approximately 91% appear once; the ten largest clones hold less than 2.5%. Per the germline V gene, CDR1 is KGHSH and CDR2 is LQKENI. V was clipped by 7 bases and J by 3 bases; unmatched bases: 6. CDR3 length: 13 amino acids. Worth noting for this clone: The antigen is unknown.

The material sequenced was peripheral blood, taken 28 days after the second AZD1222 dose. The TCR was taken from an adult who received the AZD1222 COVID-19 vaccine. The V call is TRBV18, the J call TRBJ2-7; 7 bases map to TRBD2. The CDR3 reads CASYGGRGYEQYF. For the CDR3, the DNA is TGTGCCAGCTACGGCGGGAGAGGCTACGAGCAGTACTTC.